This section outlines one TCR beta chain sequence together with its context. This clone was found a few times. The antigen this receptor binds is unknown. Qualities for individual bases were not recorded, and no much larger clone is one base off. The cohort was made up of around 720 healthy bone marrow donors. At the time of sampling, every cohort member was nominally healthy, though immune exposures that went unrecorded were likely present. The donor was CMV seronegative and belonged to the group of several hundred seronegative cohort members. A peripheral blood sample was provided by each donor, and peripheral blood mononuclear cells were used for TCR beta sequencing. The Qiagen DNeasy Blood Extraction Kit was used to extract genomic DNA from the blood cell samples. The protocol used for the library was the immunoSEQ multiplex PCR assay. For the multiplex PCR, a mixture combining 60 forward primers for TCR Vbeta segments and 13 reverse primers for TCR Jbeta segments was used. The CDR3 region of rearranged TCR beta genes was amplified from genomic DNA with a multiplex PCR assay. On the Illumina HiSeq System, the amplified TCR beta libraries were sequenced as 87-base-pair reads. From the authors' description of their analysis: In a later analysis, tens of millions of unique TCR beta chains were counted across the roughly 700 repertoires, and some 10 million of these chains were shared by at least two donors. Raw reads were error-corrected and collapsed into unique sequences with a nearest-neighbor algorithm that merged closely related sequences to remove PCR and sequencing errors. To assign V, D and J gene segments, CDR3 sequences were aligned to IMGT reference sequences. Each retained sequence needed at least a six-nucleotide match to both a V gene segment and a J gene segment. A rearrangement was called productive if the CDR3 had no stop codons and remained in frame with V and J, and every other rearrangement was called non-productive. CDR3 was defined according to IMGT convention as the region running from the second conserved V-encoded cysteine to the conserved J-encoded phenylalanine. Sequences without an unambiguous match to a single V gene segment were excluded from the earlier analysis of several hundred of the donors. An earlier analysis of a few hundred of the donors called V segments functional above 56.7% productive rearrangements and segregating when the between-donor standard deviation exceeded 5%. A statistical classification framework was built for diagnosing cytomegalovirus status from the catalog of TCR beta chain sequences. A later analysis assigned V and J genes by comparing TCR nucleotide sequences with IMGT/GENE-DB human TR gene sequences. Using the TCRdist pipeline, a later analysis assigned CDR3 sequences along with most-parsimonious VDJ recombination scenarios. In a later analysis, each TCR beta chain was defined by its CDR3 amino acid sequence together with its V-gene family, and reads lacking a unique V-gene family were excluded. To address suspected cross-contamination and a sequencing artifact, a later analysis removed 450 to 700 highly shared, low-generation-probability nucleotide sequences. In a later analysis, a clonal expansion index for each public chain was calculated from normalized within-repertoire ranks of inferred template counts. Generation probabilities in a later analysis came from a VDJ recombination model fitted to out-of-frame rearrangements, and those results were checked against IGoR. In a later analysis, hypergeometric tests were used to score TCR-TCR, TCR-HLA and TCR-CMV co-occurrence, with a repertoire-size bias correction applied to TCR pairs. False discovery rates were estimated in a later analysis by permuting HLA or CMV assignments 20 times. In a later analysis, co-occurring TCRs were grouped using DBSCAN, and TCRdist sequence similarity was added for clustering within HLA-allele-positive subsets. Repertoires with fewer than 30,000 or more than 120,000 public chains, plus five repertoires with anomalous nucleotide sharing, were excluded from co-occurrence clustering. TCRdb re-hosts the immuneACCESS table, in-frame sequences only. Its copies lack some clones; in the studies checked, an unresolved V gene accounts for under half of them, and the cause for the rest is not known. Clonal size and the V and J genes are those of that table, whereas D and trimming came from the DNA. This sample is represented by approximately 130,000 clones; 70% to 85% of them were singletons. Under 3% of the sample belongs to the ten largest clones.

According to the germline V gene, CDR1 reads SGHVS and CDR2 reads FQNEAQ. V is cut by 5 bases and J by 1 base, and the space between the germline ends is 17 bases. The CDR3, cysteine through phenylalanine, is 16 amino acids long. Just CDR3 DNA is preserved here, 48 bases in frame from base 1. The sample belongs to a study of cytomegalovirus exposure and HLA in healthy donors (dated by TCRdb to 2015 to 2018). Context from the whole study: An earlier analysis of about 530 of the donors reported approximately 260 Gb of sequence data and 95 million to 120 million unique TCR beta sequences obtained from 150 million to 200 million T cells. The study used immunosequencing to profile the T cell repertoires of 670 or so subjects and linked those repertoires to cytomegalovirus serostatus. An early release covering more than 500 HLA-typed donors comprised about 290 gigabases of sequencing data and about 90 million unique TCR sequences. Roughly five DR-DQ haplotypes were treated as single units for association and clustering because of strong linkage in the cohort. In an earlier analysis of roughly 580 of the donors, high-throughput TCR beta sequencing was used to judge whether each TCR beta V gene segment behaved as functional or pseudogenic. The study was designed to test whether signatures of past pathogen exposure could be identified by cataloging public T cell receptors. Donor age, sex, ethnicity and CMV serostatus were compiled together with the repertoire data. A later analysis re-examined previously published TCR beta repertoires from over 500 donors and added high-resolution HLA genotyping to investigate patterns of TCR occurrence. Along with the roughly 670-subject first cohort, a separate validation cohort of some 130 different subjects was used. In the later analysis, no new phenotypic data were used to find candidate immune exposures; instead, reliance was placed on TCR beta sequences and their occurrence across donors. Across about 380 genotyped donors of the cohort, an average of about 240,000 unique TCR beta nucleotide sequences per donor were sequenced, and 15% to 20% of those sequences were non-productive. To predict cytomegalovirus infection status, the study combined high-throughput TCR immunosequencing, statistical association of individual TCRs with disease status, and machine learning. Class I and class II HLA loci were covered by the typing at four-digit resolution. Every repertoire in the discovery cohort had been generated on one and the same sequencing platform. Genome-wide SNP genotypes for about 55% of the roughly 670 donors were used in a later genetic analysis, which treated that subset as a discovery cohort. Typing coverage varied by locus: about 629-640 donors for A, B, C, DRB1 and DQB1; about 520 for DQA1; approximately 610 for DPA1; more than 450 for DPB1. Of the 300 to 500 genotyped donors, less than 85% were placed in the genetic ancestry cluster associated with self-reported Caucasian donors. Broad study findings and their caveats: Broadly in line with IMGT annotations, most TCR beta V segments showed up in productive rearrangements about 87% or about 30% of the time in an earlier analysis of 450 to 600 of the donors. A group of highly shared sequence variants was considered likely to be a technical artifact of the sequencing pipeline. It was suggested by the authors that the approach could potentially be generalized to other disease states and immunological phenotypes. The presence/absence analyses assumed that sequencing depth was roughly uniform across donors, and that assumption may not be true. Roughly 17 rarely observed V segments, including chromosome 9 orphons, were excluded from the earlier analysis of about 610 of the donors because counts were too low. In vitro tests confirmed that a few of the cytomegalovirus-associated TCR beta chains recognize cytomegalovirus antigens. The classifier was reported to diagnose cytomegalovirus status with high specificity and sensitivity in both the original cohort and the validation cohort. According to a later genetic analysis, donors in an Asian-associated ancestry cluster had fewer N-insertions in productive TCRs than the roughly 670-donor mean. In a later analysis, HLA-associated TCR beta chains showed more clonal expansion and lower generation probabilities than non-associated chains that were equally common. Because some donors lacked HLA typing at each locus, the association tests relied only on the typed subset. Because the 87-base-pair reads could not distinguish some IMGT-functional V segments, including TRBV6-2 and TRBV6-3, those segments were excluded. The study gave a list of under 200 TCR beta chains associated with cytomegalovirus. A further reported finding was that TCR beta sequences accurately predicted the HLA-A and HLA-B alleles for most subjects in the first cohort. According to a later analysis, most CMV-associated TCR beta chains appeared to be HLA-restricted, and the HLA associations seemed to be driven largely by CMV exposure. Across donors, most TCR sequences were observed very rarely, whereas some public TCRs were present in many individuals. According to a later analysis, parvovirus B19, influenza, CMV and Epstein-Barr virus appeared linked to several top co-occurrence clusters. In a later genetic analysis, a missense DCLRE1C variant was associated with V-gene and J-gene trimming of TCR beta chains, and the association was replicated in an independent cohort. This cohort had only TCR beta chains sequenced, and the lack of alpha or paired-chain data limited which features could be detected. A later analysis found that TCR association rates varied across HLA loci, with DRB1 alleles showing the most associated TCRs and HLA-C alleles the fewest. CMV serostatus was the only immune exposure information available for the cohort. In a later analysis, about 16,000 TCR beta sequences were associated with specific HLA alleles at a false discovery rate of 0.05. When HLA alleles, especially DR and DQ, strongly co-occurred, TCR associations were difficult to assign to individual alleles. Linkage disequilibrium might explain the correlated functional status among segregating V segments, but an unknown experimental factor could not be excluded.

The sample consisted of PBMCs. This receptor chain uses TRBV7-8 and TRBJ1-1; TRBD1 might be the D gene, on 5 matching bases. The clonotype comes from a boy aged 2 to 9 in good health and CMV-seronegative. The DNA sequence follows: TGTGCCAGCAGCAAAAACGAATTGACAGAGAACACTGAAGCTTTCTTT. This is translated as CASSKNELTENTEAFF.